One and the same sample provided the 21 T cell receptor beta chains below, sequenced in a study of T-cell memory formation after mild COVID-19. TCRdb independently ran MiXCR on the 5' RACE reads; one entry per CDR3 protein. The sample includes hundreds of thousands of distinct CDR3 sequences, approximately 15% of them seen just once. Sample: PBMCs or a T cell subset sorted from them (not recorded which). These receptor sequences come from a man aged 18 to 29 who had mild COVID-19 (a few samples of this study predate the infection). Cell type and time point are not known.

This clonotype has just a few counts. CDR3 protein: CASSIPGTPSQYF. The CDR3 DNA reads as TGCGCCAGCAGTATTCCTGGGACTCCGTCGCAGTATTTT. The J gene is TRBJ2-3, the V gene TRBV10-1; TRBD2 is a possible D gene (6 bases). Germline CDR1 is WNHNN and CDR2 is SYGVQD (reference sequence). The V and J ends lost 5 bases and 10 bases respectively, with 16 bases between them. The CDR3 consists of 13 residues.

V and J are TRBV2 and TRBJ2-7, with TRBD1 identical over 8 bases. The length of the CDR3 is 11 residues. The junction had 3 bases not matched to a gene; V was cut back by 9 bases and J by 5 bases. The germline V gene has CDR1 SNHLY and CDR2 FYNNEI. In nucleotides, the CDR3 is TGTGCCAGTAGACAGGGGAACGAGCAGTACGTC. It translates to CASRQGNEQYV.

This clonotype was detected a few times. The rearrangement links TRBV9 to TRBJ2-7, with 10 bases matching TRBD2. Germline V lookup: CDR1 SGDLS, CDR2 YYNGEE. With 0 bases clipped from V and 0 bases from J, the junction kept 9 bases outside the gene matches. The CDR3 is 18 amino acids. The CDR3 loop is CASSVGSPTSGVSYEQYF. DNA for the CDR3: TGTGCCAGCAGCGTAGGCTCTCCTACTAGCGGGGTCTCCTACGAGCAGTACTTC.

The chain links TRBV28 to TRBJ1-2, with D perhaps TRBD1 (5 bases). The CDR3 runs 15 residues. The germline V and J ends were trimmed by 3 bases and 8 bases, with 19 bases remaining between them. Germline V gene lookup returns CDR1 MDHEN and CDR2 SYDVKM. CDR3 nucleotide sequence: TGTGCCAGCAGTTTCCCGCAACCGGGACTGGGAGGCTACACCTTC. This sequence encodes CASSFPQPGLGGYTF.

This clonotype was counted between two and nine times. The rearrangement uses TRBV14 and TRBJ2-1, with unresolved D. V lost 0 bases and J 8 bases, leaving 8 bases between the germline ends. The CDR3 is 13 residues long. Germline CDR1 SGHDN, CDR2 FVKESK. The CDR3 region is CASSQDRRDEQFF. The CDR3 region has the DNA TGTGCCAGCAGCCAAGATAGGCGCGATGAGCAGTTCTTC.

V usage is TRBV12-3 or TRBV12-4 and J usage is TRBJ2-5; 10 positions agree with TRBD2. The CDR3 loop spans 14 amino acids. Germline trimming cut 5 bases from V and 5 bases from J; bases unmatched to any gene: 5. In DNA form, the CDR3 reads TGTGCCAGCAGTAGAGCGGGGGGGCTCGAGACCCAGTACTTC. Protein product: CASSRAGGLETQYF.

This clonotype was observed a few times. V gene TRBV6-6 combines with J gene TRBJ2-7; D perhaps matches TRBD1 (6 bases). Trimming stripped 7 bases from V and 0 bases from J, with 13 bases between. Germline assignment: CDR1 MNHNY and CDR2 SVGAGI (reference sequence). The CDR3 is 14 amino acids. CDR3 sequence reads: CASKGHLPSYEQYV. The CDR3 DNA reads TGTGCCAGCAAGGGACACTTACCCTCCTACGAGCAGTACGTC.

This clonotype occurred many times. This chain connects TRBV6-5 to TRBJ2-7; 8 nucleotides line up with TRBD1. The CDR3 consists of 15 residues. After removal of 4 bases from V and 6 bases from J, the junction contained 11 bases not matched to a gene. Germline V CDR1 and CDR2: MNHEY, SVGAGI. The CDR3 loop is CASSFRATGGGEQYV. For the CDR3, the DNA is TGTGCCAGCAGTTTCCGAGCTACAGGGGGTGGCGAGCAGTACGTC.

This clonotype was detected a few times. The chain combines TRBV4-1 with TRBJ1-1; D possibly corresponds to TRBD1 (5 bases). The CDR3 runs 15 residues. The V end was cut by 0 bases, the J end by 4 bases, with 12 bases between. Germline V CDR1 and CDR2: MGHRA, YSYEKL. CDR3 residues: CASSQESGMATEAFF. In nucleotides, the CDR3 is TGCGCCAGCAGCCAAGAGTCAGGGATGGCCACTGAAGCTTTCTTT.

This clonotype was detected only a few times. The V and J genes are TRBV12-3 or TRBV12-4 and TRBJ2-3, with D possibly TRBD2 on 5 matching bases. The CDR3 covers 13 residues. Between the trimmed V and J ends, which lost 4 bases and 1 base, there was a span of 6 bases. The CDR3 bases are TGTGCCAGCAGTTGGAGGCGCACAGATACGCAGTATTTT. The encoded protein is CASSWRRTDTQYF.

The chain has TRBV7-2 and TRBJ2-5, with TRBD2 matching 9 bases. V lost 3 bases, J lost 2 bases, and 1 base stayed unmatched. Germline CDR1 and CDR2: SGHTA and FQGNSA. This CDR3 is 14 amino acids long. CDR3 residues: CASSFTSGQETQYF. The CDR3 DNA follows: TGTGCCAGCAGCTTTACTAGCGGGCAAGAGACCCAGTACTTC.

The chain has TRBV28 and TRBJ2-7, with D possibly called TRBD1 or TRBD2 (5 bases each). Per the germline V gene, CDR1 is MDHEN and CDR2 is SYDVKM. This CDR3 has 14 amino acids. V lost 4 bases, J lost 3 bases, and 13 bases lay in between. In DNA, the CDR3 is TGTGCCAGCAGTTGGGGGATGGGTAACTACGAGCAGTACGTC. As protein: CASSWGMGNYEQYV.

The J gene is TRBJ1-1, the V gene TRBV28; D call uncertain. V shed 3 bases and J shed 3 bases, with 8 bases lying between them. Germline V gene sequence: CDR1 MDHEN, CDR2 SYDVKM. The CDR3 spans 13 residues. In DNA form, the CDR3 reads TGTGCCAGCAGTTTTTCCACGCACACTGAAGCTTTCTTT. Protein product: CASSFSTHTEAFF.

This clonotype was observed a few times. The V call is TRBV9, the J call TRBJ2-5, with TRBD2 matching over 9 bases. Trimming cost V 3 bases and J 5 bases; bases outside gene matches: 8. The CDR3 is made up of 15 amino acids. Germline CDR1 is SGDLS and CDR2 is YYNGEE. The CDR3, as DNA: TGTGCCAGCAGCGGTTGGGGACTAGCACGGGAGACCCAGTACTTC. Translating it yields CASSGWGLARETQYF. Full variable domain (rest looked up from reference TRBV9 and TRBJ2-5): DSGVTQTPKHLITATGQRVTLRCSPRSGDLSVYWYQQSLDQGLQFLIQYYNGEERAKGNILERFSAQQFPDLHSELNLSSLELGDSALYFCASSGWGLARETQYFGPGTRLLVL.

In this sample, this clonotype turned up once. V gene TRBV4-3 combines with J gene TRBJ1-4, with D uncertain. Trimming removed 1 base at V and 2 bases at J, with 2 bases between. The CDR3 runs to 13 residues. Germline V CDR1 and CDR2: LGHNA, YSLEER. CDR3 sequence reads: CASSQVTNEKLFF. The CDR3 coding sequence is TGCGCCAGCAGCCAAGTTACTAATGAAAAACTGTTTTTT.

The J gene is TRBJ2-3, the V gene TRBV7-3; D call uncertain. The CDR3 is made up of 13 amino acids. V was cut by 5 bases and J by 4 bases, with 10 bases left in between. The germline gives CDR1 SGHTA, CDR2 FQGTGA. The CDR3 region is CASSPKSSDTQYF. In nucleotides, the CDR3 is TGTGCCAGCAGCCCCAAGTCTTCAGATACGCAGTATTTT.

This clonotype was seen a few times. This rearrangement joins TRBV7-2 to TRBJ2-1; tentative D call: TRBD1 (5 bases). This CDR3 is 14 amino acids long. V shed 7 bases and J shed 0 bases, with 10 bases lying between them. Germline V gene data show CDR1 as SGHTA and CDR2 as FQGNSA. This chain's CDR3 is CASTGYSSYNEQFF. DNA for the CDR3: TGTGCCAGCACAGGGTACAGCTCCTACAATGAGCAGTTCTTC.

This clonotype was detected once. The chain combines TRBV7-3 with TRBJ2-3, with D unclear. This CDR3 contains 14 residues. V lost 5 bases to trimming and J lost 3 bases, with 12 bases between them. CDR1 and CDR2 from the germline V gene are SGHTA and FQGTGA. The CDR3 DNA reads TGTGCCAGCAGCGCTAGACGAGTGACAGATACGCAGTATTTT. Its protein is CASSARRVTDTQYF.

This clonotype was seen at least ten times. V is TRBV7-8 and J is TRBJ2-7, with D perhaps matching TRBD1 (5 bases). Germline loops: CDR1 SGHVS, CDR2 FQNEAQ. This CDR3 spans 14 amino acids. V was shortened by 2 bases and J by 4 bases, with 12 bases between the two germline ends. The CDR3 here is CASSLTGRPYEQYV. DNA of the CDR3: TGTGCCAGCAGCTTAACAGGCCGACCTTACGAGCAGTACGTC.

This clonotype was seen a handful of times. J is TRBJ1-5 and V is TRBV5-5; perhaps TRBD1 as D (5 bases). This CDR3 is built from 13 residues. Trimming pared 9 bases from V and 4 bases from J, leaving 14 bases between. Germline CDR1 is SGHKS and CDR2 is YYEKEE (reference sequence). Written as DNA, the CDR3 is TGTGCCACCGGGACGACACCTAATCAGCCCCAGCATTTT. It specifies CATGTTPNQPQHF.

This chain connects TRBV4-1 to TRBJ2-5; perhaps TRBD2 as D (6 bases). V shed 9 bases and J shed 2 bases, with 19 bases lying between them. Germline CDR1 reads MGHRA; CDR2 reads YSYEKL. This CDR3 spans 15 amino acids. The CDR3 loop reads CARTSLRDGQETQYF. CDR3 DNA: TGCGCCAGGACCAGCCTGCGGGACGGGCAAGAGACCCAGTACTTC.